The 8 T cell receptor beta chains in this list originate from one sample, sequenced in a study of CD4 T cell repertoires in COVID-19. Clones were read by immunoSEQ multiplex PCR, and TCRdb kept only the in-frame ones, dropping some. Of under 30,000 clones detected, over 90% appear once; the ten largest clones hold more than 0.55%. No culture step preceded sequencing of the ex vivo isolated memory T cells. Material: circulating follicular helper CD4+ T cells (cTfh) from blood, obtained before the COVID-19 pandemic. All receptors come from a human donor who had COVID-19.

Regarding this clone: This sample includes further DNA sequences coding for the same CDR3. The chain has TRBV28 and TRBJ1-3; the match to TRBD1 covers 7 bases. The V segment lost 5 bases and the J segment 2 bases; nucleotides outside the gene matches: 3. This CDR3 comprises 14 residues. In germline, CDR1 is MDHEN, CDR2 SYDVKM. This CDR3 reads CASSAGTAGNTIYF. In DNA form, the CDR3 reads TGTGCCAGCAGTGCTGGGACAGCTGGAAACACCATATATTTT.

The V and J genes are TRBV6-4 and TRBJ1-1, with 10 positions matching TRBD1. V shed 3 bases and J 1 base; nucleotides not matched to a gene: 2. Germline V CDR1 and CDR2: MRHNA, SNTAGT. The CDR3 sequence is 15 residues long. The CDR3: CASSERDRGNTEAFF. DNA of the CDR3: TGTGCCAGCAGTGAACGGGACAGGGGGAACACTGAAGCTTTCTTT.

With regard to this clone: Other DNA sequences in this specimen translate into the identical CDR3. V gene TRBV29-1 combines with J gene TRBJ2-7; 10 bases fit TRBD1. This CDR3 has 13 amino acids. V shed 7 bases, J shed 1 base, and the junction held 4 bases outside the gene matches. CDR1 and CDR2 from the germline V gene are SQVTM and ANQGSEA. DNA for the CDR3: TGCAGCGCCGCGGGACAGGGGTCCTACGAGCAGTACTTC. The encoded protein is CSAAGQGSYEQYF.

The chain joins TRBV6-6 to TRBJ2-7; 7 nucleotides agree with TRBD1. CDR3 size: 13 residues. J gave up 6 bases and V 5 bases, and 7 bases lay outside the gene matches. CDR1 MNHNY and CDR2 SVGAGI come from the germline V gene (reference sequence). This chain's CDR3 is CASSRTGPSEQYF. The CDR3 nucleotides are TGTGCCAGCAGTCGGACAGGACCCTCCGAGCAGTACTTC.

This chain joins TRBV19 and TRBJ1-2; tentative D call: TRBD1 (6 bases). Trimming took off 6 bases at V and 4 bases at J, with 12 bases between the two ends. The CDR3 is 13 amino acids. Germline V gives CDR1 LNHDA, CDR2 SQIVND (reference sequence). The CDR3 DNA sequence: TGTGCCAGTAGAAGCGACAGGATCTATGGCTACACCTTC. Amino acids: CASRSDRIYGYTF.

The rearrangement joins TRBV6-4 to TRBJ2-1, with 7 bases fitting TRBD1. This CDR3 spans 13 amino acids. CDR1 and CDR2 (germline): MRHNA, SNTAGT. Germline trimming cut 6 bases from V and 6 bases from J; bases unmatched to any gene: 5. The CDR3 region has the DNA TGTGCCAGCAGCCGGGACAGCCTCAATGAGCAGTTCTTC. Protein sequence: CASSRDSLNEQFF.

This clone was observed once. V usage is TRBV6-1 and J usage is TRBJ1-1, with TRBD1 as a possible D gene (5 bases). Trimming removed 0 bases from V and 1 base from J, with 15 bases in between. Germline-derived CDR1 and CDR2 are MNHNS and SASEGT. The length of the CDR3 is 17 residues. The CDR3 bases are TGTGCCAGCAGTGAAGCAAGCGCTAGGACATCGAACACTGAAGCTTTCTTT. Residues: CASSEASARTSNTEAFF.

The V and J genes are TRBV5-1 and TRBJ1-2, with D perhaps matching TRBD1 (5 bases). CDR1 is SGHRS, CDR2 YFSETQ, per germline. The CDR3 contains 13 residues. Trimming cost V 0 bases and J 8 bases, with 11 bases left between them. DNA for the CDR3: TGCGCCAGCAGCTTGGTGGGGCAGGACGGCTACACCTTC. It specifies CASSLVGQDGYTF.